This T cell receptor beta chain was sequenced in a study of blood T cells in healthy people across ages. Study results and caveats: There was no known CMV status for donors, so expanded clonotype changes were possibly confounded. Roughly linearly, TCR beta diversity per million T cells fell as age increased.

As regards this clonotype: Its antigen remains unknown.

Per sample, at least 6 micrograms of total RNA were extracted. A second PCR, run for about 6 to 12 cycles, used a sample-barcoded 5' primer plus a J-beta primer mix. TCRdb reprocessed the 5' RACE reads with MiXCR, giving one entry per CDR3 protein. Of more than 800,000 distinct CDR3 sequences in the sample, 25% to 30% were seen once. CDR3 size: 14 residues. CDR1 and CDR2 (germline): SEHNR, FQNEAQ (reference sequence). V was pared by 5 bases and J by 6 bases, with 16 bases between. This sequence was found in a woman aged 80 or over in good health. The chain is built from TRBV7-9 and TRBJ1-1; weak D call: TRBD1 (6 bases). Sequencing was carried out using blood. The CDR3 sequence is CASSPQGREAEAFF. The CDR3 DNA reads as TGTGCCAGCAGCCCACAGGGAAGAGAAGCTGAAGCTTTCTTT.